The 19 T cell receptor beta chains listed next were all sequenced from one sample in a study of blood T cell repertoires in COVID-19. Some clones are missing from TCRdb's copy, which holds only in-frame ones; the method was immunoSEQ multiplex PCR. This table has 110,000 or so clones, around 89% appearing once. Specimen: peripheral blood. The receptors come from a human donor with acute or convalescent COVID-19. The donor label of this sample is uncertain.

CDR3 bases: TGTGCCAGCAGCCCCGAACAGGGATACGAGCAGTACTTC. Its translation: CASSPEQGYEQYF. V gene TRBV27 combines with J gene TRBJ2-7; maybe TRBD1 (6 bases). CDR3 length: 13 amino acids. Germline V gene sequence: CDR1 MNHEY, CDR2 SMNVEV (reference sequence). V was shortened by 6 bases and J by 4 bases, with 13 bases between the two germline ends.

The rearrangement links TRBV2 to TRBJ1-6; no clear D. Germline V CDR1 and CDR2: SNHLY, FYNNEI. The CDR3 consists of 13 residues. V shed 8 bases and J shed 9 bases, with 14 bases lying between them. In DNA form, the CDR3 reads TGTGCCAGCTGCCAGGCTGAAGGTTCACCCCTCCACTTT. Protein sequence: CASCQAEGSPLHF. Supplemented by reference TRBV2 and TRBJ1-6, the full variable domain reads EPEVTQTPSHQVTQMGQEVILRCVPISNHLYFYWYRQILGQKVEFLVSFYNNEISEKSEIFDDQFSVERPDGSNFTLKIRSTKLEDSAMYFCASCQAEGSPLHFGNGTRLTVT.

The V call is TRBV9, the J call TRBJ2-2, with 8 bases that match TRBD2. The CDR3 is 18 amino acids. Germline values: CDR1 SGDLS, CDR2 YYNGEE. The junction had 7 bases not matched to a gene; V was cut back by 0 bases and J by 0 bases. The CDR3 reads CASSVAPAGEPNTGELFF. The CDR3 bases are TGTGCCAGCAGCGTAGCGCCAGCGGGAGAGCCGAACACCGGGGAGCTGTTTTTT.

V and J are TRBV2 and TRBJ2-7; 9 positions agree with TRBD2. Germline CDR1 SNHLY, CDR2 FYNNEI. V lost 8 bases, J lost 2 bases, and 10 bases stayed unmatched. The CDR3 is 15 residues long. The CDR3 coding sequence is TGTGCCAGCCGGGGTAGACTAGCGGAGGCCTACGAGCAGTACTTC. Translation gives CASRGRLAEAYEQYF.

The chain combines TRBV5-1 with TRBJ2-2; tentatively, D is TRBD2 (5 bases). V gave up 2 bases and J gave up 3 bases, with 11 bases separating them. This CDR3 contains 15 residues. Germline V gene sequence: CDR1 SGHRS, CDR2 YFSETQ. CDR3 sequence (DNA): TGCGCCAGCAGCTTCTCCGGGGTGGACACCGGGGAGCTGTTTTTT. Amino acids: CASSFSGVDTGELFF.

The chain links TRBV28 to TRBJ2-2, with 8 bases fitting TRBD2. The ends lost 8 bases at V and 4 bases at J; junction bases unmatched: 3. The germline gives CDR1 MDHEN, CDR2 SYDVKM. The CDR3 covers 13 residues. The CDR3 DNA follows: TGTGCCAGCCGGGAGGGTGTCACCGGGGAGCTGTTTTTT. Its translation is CASREGVTGELFF.

The rearrangement uses TRBV11-1 and TRBJ1-1, with 7 bases aligning to TRBD1. The CDR3 extends over 13 amino acids. Germline CDR1 reads SGHAT; CDR2 reads FQDESV (reference sequence). J gave up 3 bases and V 5 bases, and 3 bases lay outside the gene matches. This CDR3 is CASSNDRDTEAFF. The CDR3 DNA is TGTGCCAGCAGCAATGACAGGGACACTGAAGCTTTCTTT. Full variable domain (missing parts from reference TRBV11-1 and TRBJ1-1): EAEVAQSPRYKITEKSQAVAFWCDPISGHATLYWYRQILGQGPELLVQFQDESVVDDSQLPKDRFSAERLKGVDSTLKIQPAELGDSAMYLCASSNDRDTEAFFGQGTRLTVV.

This clone was observed once. J is TRBJ2-3 and V is TRBV7-7; 8 bases agree with TRBD2. Germline CDR1 reads SSHAT; CDR2 reads FNYEAQ (reference sequence). V lost 1 base, J lost 5 bases, and 2 bases stayed unmatched. This CDR3 contains 14 residues. This CDR3 is CASSLGLAGDTQYF. The CDR3, as DNA: TGTGCCAGCAGCTTAGGGCTAGCGGGAGATACGCAGTATTTT.

The chain has TRBV2 and TRBJ1-1, with a possible D match to TRBD1 (6 bases). V was trimmed by 7 bases and J by 2 bases, leaving 8 bases between them. The CDR3 is made up of 12 amino acids. The germline V gene has CDR1 SNHLY and CDR2 FYNNEI. In DNA, the CDR3 is TGTGCCAGCAAGGGACACAACACTGAAGCTTTCTTT. This codes for CASKGHNTEAFF. Filled out from reference TRBV2 and TRBJ1-1, the complete variable domain reads EPEVTQTPSHQVTQMGQEVILRCVPISNHLYFYWYRQILGQKVEFLVSFYNNEISEKSEIFDDQFSVERPDGSNFTLKIRSTKLEDSAMYFCASKGHNTEAFFGQGTRLTVV.

V usage is TRBV7-9 and J usage is TRBJ2-3, with unresolved D. CDR1 and CDR2 (germline): SEHNR, FQNEAQ (reference sequence). The CDR3 has 12 amino acids. V was pared by 5 bases and J by 3 bases, with 6 bases between. For the CDR3, the DNA is TGTGCCAGCAGCCGCGAAACAGATACGCAGTATTTT. Translation gives CASSRETDTQYF.

This clone has a single count. The chain recombines TRBV4-1 with TRBJ2-1; no firm D call. With 0 bases removed from V and 4 bases from J, the gap between germline ends came to 16 bases. Germline V gives CDR1 MGHRA, CDR2 YSYEKL. This CDR3 is 17 amino acids long. The chain's CDR3 is CASSQDRSRVGYNEQFF. The CDR3 DNA is TGCGCCAGCAGCCAAGATCGTTCCCGGGTCGGTTACAATGAGCAGTTCTTC.

This sequence joins TRBV7-2 and TRBJ1-4, with 7 bases matching TRBD1. V lost 5 bases, J lost 4 bases, and 10 bases stayed unmatched. The germline V gene encodes CDR1 SGHTA and CDR2 FQGNSA. This CDR3 is 16 amino acids long. This chain's CDR3 is CASSPAPGQSNEKLFF. As DNA, the CDR3 is TGTGCCAGCAGCCCAGCCCCGGGACAGAGTAATGAAAAACTGTTTTTT.

The chain has TRBV10-2 and TRBJ2-2; 14 bases map to TRBD2. There are 15 residues in the CDR3. The J segment lost 6 bases and the V segment lost 6 bases, leaving 3 bases of the junction unmatched. Germline CDR1 WSHSY, CDR2 SAAADI. The CDR3 here is CASRGTSGSAGELFF. Written as DNA, the CDR3 is TGCGCCAGCAGAGGGACTAGCGGGAGTGCCGGGGAGCTGTTTTTT.

The chain links TRBV5-1 to TRBJ2-2; perhaps TRBD1 as D (6 bases). Germline CDR1 SGHRS, CDR2 YFSETQ. V lost 1 base and J lost 2, with 12 bases in between. The CDR3 loop spans 16 amino acids. The CDR3 DNA is TGCGCCAGCAGCTTGTCAGGGGCACCAAACACCGGGGAGCTGTTTTTT. Its protein product is CASSLSGAPNTGELFF.

The V call is TRBV10-3, the J call TRBJ2-2; 8 bases are shared with TRBD1. CDR1 is ENHRY and CDR2 is SYGVKD in the germline V gene. Germline trimming cut 6 bases from V and 1 base from J; bases unmatched to any gene: 4. The CDR3 loop spans 15 amino acids. For the CDR3, the DNA is TGTGCCATCAGGGAAGGACAGGGGAACACCGGGGAGCTGTTTTTT. Amino acids: CAIREGQGNTGELFF.

J is TRBJ2-3 and V is TRBV25-1, with 9 bases that match TRBD2. With V trimmed by 4 bases and J by 5 bases, 4 bases remained unmatched. Germline CDR1 is MGHDK and CDR2 is SYGVNS. CDR3 length: 14 amino acids. The CDR3 reads CASSVAGEGDTQYF. In nucleotides, the CDR3 is TGTGCCAGCAGTGTAGCGGGAGAGGGAGATACGCAGTATTTT.

The chain joins TRBV3-1 (or the pseudogene TRBV3-2) to TRBJ1-5, with 8 bases aligning to TRBD1. The germline gives CDR1 LGHDT, CDR2 YNNKEL (reference sequence). This CDR3 comprises 18 residues. With 1 base clipped from V and 2 bases from J, the junction kept 10 bases outside the gene matches. The DNA of the CDR3 is TGTGCCAGCAGCCAAGTCCCAGGGGGCCTGATGGGCAATCAGCCCCAGCATTTT. The encoded protein is CASSQVPGGLMGNQPQHF.

The V call is TRBV5-1, the J call TRBJ2-5; the match to TRBD2 covers 9 bases. Per germline, CDR1 SGHRS and CDR2 YFSETQ. CDR3 length equals 15 residues. Germline trimming cut 5 bases from V and 5 bases from J; bases unmatched to any gene: 10. CDR3 region: CASRTSGRGGETQYF. The CDR3 coding sequence is TGCGCCAGCAGGACTAGCGGCCGAGGCGGGGAGACCCAGTACTTC.

The chain couples TRBV4-1 to TRBJ1-5; 8 positions agree with TRBD1. Germline assignment: CDR1 MGHRA and CDR2 YSYEKL. After removal of 1 base from V and 7 bases from J, the junction contained 12 bases not matched to a gene. CDR3 length equals 17 residues. CDR3 in DNA: TGCGCCAGCAGCCAAGGCCGGGCAGGGGGCATTGTGCAGCCCCAGCATTTT. Amino acid sequence: CASSQGRAGGIVQPQHF.